This entry lists 9 T cell receptor beta chains sequenced from one sample in a study of T cell responses to AZD1222 COVID-19 vaccine. The assay was immunoSEQ multiplex PCR, and TCRdb's table has in-frame clones only and misses some. The sample contains fewer than 90,000 clones, about 89% of which appear only once. Sequencing used peripheral blood, obtained 28 days after the second AZD1222 dose. These receptors originate from an adult who received the AZD1222 COVID-19 vaccine.

This sequence joins TRBV18 and TRBJ1-1; D call uncertain. Germline V gene sequence: CDR1 KGHSH, CDR2 LQKENI. Trimming took off 0 bases at V and 0 bases at J, with 5 bases between the two ends. The CDR3 is made up of 14 amino acids. CDR3 nucleotide sequence: TGTGCCAGCTCACCACCGTCAGTGAACACTGAAGCTTTCTTT. It yields the protein CASSPPSVNTEAFF.

J is TRBJ2-5 and V is TRBV11-2; no reliable D call. Between the trimmed V and J ends, which lost 4 bases and 1 base, there was a span of 10 bases. Germline V lookup: CDR1 SGHAT, CDR2 FQNNGV. This CDR3 is built from 14 residues. CDR3 nucleotides: TGTGCCAGCAGCTACCGTCCGGTCCAAGAGACCCAGTACTTC. This sequence encodes CASSYRPVQETQYF.

The count of this clone is one. The chain combines TRBV9 with TRBJ2-3, with no clear D. V gave up 0 bases and J gave up 4 bases, with 9 bases separating them. The CDR3 is 14 amino acids. Germline loops: CDR1 SGDLS, CDR2 YYNGEE. The CDR3 bases are TGTGCCAGCAGCGTAGGAGATCTTCCAGATACGCAGTATTTT. Amino acid sequence: CASSVGDLPDTQYF.

CDR3 sequence reads: CSGGTGRTEAFF. As DNA, the CDR3 is TGCAGCGGAGGGACCGGGCGAACTGAAGCTTTCTTT. The chain combines TRBV29-1 with TRBJ1-1, with D perhaps matching TRBD1 (5 bases). Trimming cost V 7 bases and J 5 bases, with 14 bases left between them. Per germline, CDR1 SQVTM and CDR2 ANQGSEA. The CDR3 consists of 12 residues.

This sequence joins TRBV9 and TRBJ1-5; 12 bases agree with TRBD1. CDR1 and CDR2 from the germline V gene are SGDLS and YYNGEE. Trimming cost V 3 bases and J 0 bases; bases outside gene matches: 10. The CDR3 spans 19 residues. CDR3 nucleotides: TGTGCCAGCAGCGACCCCTGGGACAGGGGGCGAAATAGCAATCAGCCCCAGCATTTT. Its protein product is CASSDPWDRGRNSNQPQHF.

This clone was counted between two and nine times. The V call is TRBV3-1 (or the pseudogene TRBV3-2), the J call TRBJ2-1, with TRBD2 identical over 7 bases. CDR1 is LGHDT, CDR2 YNNKEL, per germline (reference sequence). The junction had 1 base not matched to a gene; V was cut back by 2 bases and J by 0 bases. The CDR3 loop spans 15 amino acids. The CDR3 DNA reads TGTGCCAGCAGCCAACTAGCGGCCTCCTACAATGAGCAGTTCTTC. Amino acid sequence: CASSQLAASYNEQFF.

The genes are TRBV18 and TRBJ1-1, with 11 bases that match TRBD1. The CDR3 covers 17 residues. V shed 3 bases, J shed 7 bases, and the junction held 13 bases outside the gene matches. Germline assignment: CDR1 KGHSH and CDR2 LQKENI. The CDR3 sequence: CASSPPGQGVRNGEAFF. The DNA for the CDR3 is TGTGCCAGCTCACCGCCGGGACAGGGGGTTAGGAATGGTGAAGCTTTCTTT.

The rearrangement joins TRBV4-1 to TRBJ2-7; either TRBD1 or TRBD2 may supply D (7 bases each). Germline CDR1 is MGHRA and CDR2 is YSYEKL. The CDR3 runs to 18 residues. Trimming cost V 0 bases and J 3 bases, with 21 bases left between them. The CDR3 is CASSQDLGRGQIFYEQYF. CDR3 coding DNA: TGCGCCAGCAGCCAAGATTTAGGGAGGGGACAGATTTTCTACGAGCAGTACTTC.

This chain's CDR3 is CASSDGLRDTYEQYF. CDR3 in DNA: TGTGCCAGCAGCGACGGCCTACGGGACACCTACGAGCAGTACTTC. V is TRBV14 and J is TRBJ2-7; a possible D gene is TRBD1 (6 bases). Per germline, CDR1 SGHDN and CDR2 FVKESK. V lost 5 bases and J lost 2, with 16 bases in between. This CDR3 comprises 15 residues.